This T cell receptor (beta chain) was recovered during a study of blood T cell repertoires in COVID-19. Clinical history reported by participants formed the basis on which cohorts were assigned. Some clones are missing from TCRdb's copy, which holds only in-frame ones; the method was immunoSEQ multiplex PCR. The sample carries 200,000 to 250,000 clones, approximately 86% recorded once. The germline V gene encodes CDR1 MNHNS and CDR2 SASEGT. V gave up 4 bases and J gave up 4 bases, with 13 bases separating them. This CDR3 is built from 14 residues. The TCR originated in a man between 18 and 29 years old with acute COVID-19. The chain is built from TRBV6-1 and TRBJ1-1, with D perhaps TRBD1 (6 bases). Input material: PBMCs or T cells enriched from blood (not recorded which). The CDR3: CASSVQGEGTEAFF. In DNA, the CDR3 is TGTGCCAGCAGTGTACAGGGAGAGGGCACTGAAGCTTTCTTT.